This TCR beta chain was retrieved from a study of blood T cells in healthy people across ages. General observations from the study: Lack of knowledge of donor CMV status possibly confounded expanded clonotype changes. Older age coincided with a roughly linear decline in TCR beta diversity per million T cells.

Drawing of peripheral blood yielded 7.5 to 10 milliliters from each donor. PBMCs numbering at least 7 million were isolated per sample. The CDR3 has 14 amino acids. With V trimmed by 8 bases and J by 8 bases, 12 bases remained unmatched. From germline, CDR1 is ENHRY and CDR2 SYGVKD. Worth noting for this clonotype: Its antigen remains unknown.

With a J-beta primer mix and a sample-barcoded 5' primer, a second PCR ran about 7 to 11 cycles. TCRdb re-derived calls from the 5' RACE reads in MiXCR, one entry per CDR3 protein. The profile shows approximately 730,000 distinct CDR3 sequences, around 46% of them singletons. Sequenced: blood. The V gene is TRBV10-3, the J gene TRBJ2-1; 7 bases are shared with TRBD2. The TCR originated in a woman aged 55-69 years in good health. The CDR3 region is CAIHPSGDYDEQFF. The CDR3 DNA is TGTGCCATCCATCCTAGCGGAGATTACGATGAGCAGTTCTTC.